This TCR beta chain comes out of a study of cytomegalovirus exposure and HLA in healthy donors. The study, taken as a whole, reports: Among TCR beta chains of equal frequency, HLA-associated ones were more clonally expanded in a later analysis.

Amplification used 60 Vbeta primers and 13 Jbeta primers. Here immunoSEQ multiplex PCR was the method, and the copy in TCRdb shows in-frame clones only, minus some. The clone table shows 140,000 to 150,000 clones, with the ten largest holding 0.9% to 1%. The CDR3 is made up of 17 amino acids. Germline assignment: CDR1 SEHNR and CDR2 FQNEAQ (reference sequence). V was pared by 11 bases and J by 0 bases, with 14 bases of the junction left unmatched. On this clone itself: Antigen unknown.

The specimen sequenced was PBMCs. The chain is built from TRBV7-9 and TRBJ2-2, with 8 bases lining up with TRBD1. This TCR derives from a male donor in good health and CMV-seronegative. The CDR3 sequence: CAGRGRGQFANTGELFF. In DNA form, the CDR3 reads TGTGCCGGTAGGGGCAGGGGGCAGTTCGCGAACACCGGGGAGCTGTTTTTT.